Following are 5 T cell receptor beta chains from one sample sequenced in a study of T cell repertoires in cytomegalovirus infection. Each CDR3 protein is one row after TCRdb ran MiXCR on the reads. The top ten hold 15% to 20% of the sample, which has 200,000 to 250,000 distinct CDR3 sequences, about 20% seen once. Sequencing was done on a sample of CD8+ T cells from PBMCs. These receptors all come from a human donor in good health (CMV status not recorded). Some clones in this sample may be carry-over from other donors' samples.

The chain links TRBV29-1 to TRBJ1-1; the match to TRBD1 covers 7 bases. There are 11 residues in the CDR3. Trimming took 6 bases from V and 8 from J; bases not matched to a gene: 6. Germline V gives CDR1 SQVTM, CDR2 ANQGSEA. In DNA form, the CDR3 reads TGCAGCGTGTCCGGGACAGCCGAAGCTTTCTTT. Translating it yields CSVSGTAEAFF.

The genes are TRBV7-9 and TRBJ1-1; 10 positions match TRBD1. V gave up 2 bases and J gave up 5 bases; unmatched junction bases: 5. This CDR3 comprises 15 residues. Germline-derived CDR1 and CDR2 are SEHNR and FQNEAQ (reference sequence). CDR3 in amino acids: CASSLRTGGDTEAFF. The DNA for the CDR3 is TGTGCCAGCAGCTTAAGGACAGGGGGTGATACTGAAGCTTTCTTT.

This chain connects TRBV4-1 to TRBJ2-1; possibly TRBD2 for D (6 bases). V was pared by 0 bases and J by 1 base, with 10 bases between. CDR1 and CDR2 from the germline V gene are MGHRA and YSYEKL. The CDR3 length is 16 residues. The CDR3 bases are TGCGCCAGCAGCCAAGATGGAGGGACTTCCTACAATGAGCAGTTCTTC. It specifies CASSQDGGTSYNEQFF.

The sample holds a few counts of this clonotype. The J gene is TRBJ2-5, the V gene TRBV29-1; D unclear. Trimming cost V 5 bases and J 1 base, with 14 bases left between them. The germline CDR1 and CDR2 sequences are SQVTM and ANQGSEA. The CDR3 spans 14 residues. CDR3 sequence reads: CSVLPISGQETQYF. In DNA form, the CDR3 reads TGCAGCGTTCTTCCCATCTCGGGCCAAGAGACCCAGTACTTC.

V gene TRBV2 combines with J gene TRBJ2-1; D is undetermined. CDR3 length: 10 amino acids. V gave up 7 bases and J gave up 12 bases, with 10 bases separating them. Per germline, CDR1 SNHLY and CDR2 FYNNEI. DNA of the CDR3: TGTGCCAGCATCAAACCCCCGCAGTTCTTC. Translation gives CASIKPPQFF.